The count of the clone carrying this TCR beta chain is one. Other DNA sequences from this sample encode an identical CDR3 as well. The data stem from a study of blood T cell repertoires in COVID-19. At the level of the study: Researchers got acute and convalescent COVID-19 samples from the United States, Italy and Spain.

The CDR3 runs to 15 residues. Trimming took 1 base from V and 1 from J; bases not matched to a gene: 1. Germline V gene data show CDR1 as SGHRS and CDR2 as YFSETQ. Original processing notes: Estimation of nucleated cell counts was performed using reference gene primer amplification. The data were produced by immunoSEQ multiplex PCR, yet TCRdb's version contains in-frame clones alone and is incomplete. Clone size and the V and J calls come from that table; the DNA yielded D and trimming. The repertoire holds 80,000 to 90,000 clones, with around four fifths as singletons. V and J are TRBV5-1 and TRBJ2-1, with 8 positions matching TRBD2. The TCR comes from a man aged 70-80 years with acute or convalescent COVID-19. Sequenced sample: peripheral blood. CDR3 loop: CASSLTSGSYNEQFF. For the CDR3, the DNA is TGCGCCAGCAGCTTGACTAGCGGATCCTACAATGAGCAGTTCTTC.